Shown below are 22 T cell receptor beta chains from a single sample sequenced in a study of cytomegalovirus exposure and HLA in healthy donors. The primer mix had 60 Vbeta and 13 Jbeta primers. Sequenced by immunoSEQ multiplex PCR; TCRdb stores in-frame clones only, minus some. The sample table sets out 150,000 to 200,000 clones. The sample comprised PBMCs. The receptor source for this set is an older woman in good health and CMV-seronegative.

The chain carries TRBV10-3 and TRBJ1-2; a possible D gene is TRBD1 (6 bases). Germline loops: CDR1 ENHRY, CDR2 SYGVKD. This CDR3 is built from 16 residues. Trimming shortened V by 3 bases and J by 8 bases, and 22 bases separated the two germline ends. CDR3 nucleotide sequence: TGTGCCATCAGTGACCTGGGGACACTCTCTCGAGAAGGCTACACCTTC. It encodes CAISDLGTLSREGYTF.

The chain couples TRBV29-1 to TRBJ2-3, with D unclear. The CDR3 sequence is 12 residues long. Trimming removed 1 base from V and 6 bases from J, with 8 bases in between. Germline CDR1 is SQVTM and CDR2 is ANQGSEA. The CDR3 DNA is TGCAGCGTTGAAGGGCCGTCGGATACGCAGTATTTT. It translates to CSVEGPSDTQYF.

The chain is built from TRBV27 and TRBJ2-7; D is undetermined. This CDR3 has 13 amino acids. With 4 bases removed from V and 1 base from J, the gap between germline ends came to 8 bases. Per germline, CDR1 MNHEY and CDR2 SMNVEV (reference sequence). CDR3 region: CASSYLVSYEQYF. DNA of the CDR3: TGTGCCAGCAGTTACTTGGTTTCCTACGAGCAGTACTTC.

The chain links TRBV7-6 to TRBJ2-5, with TRBD1 matching 9 bases. The last part of the DNA fits TRBJ2-7 better; the J call may be wrong. Germline V lookup: CDR1 SGHVS, CDR2 FNYEAQ. The CDR3 runs to 16 residues. The CDR3 DNA is TGTGCCAGCACAGAATACTCCGGGACAGGGCCCTACGAGCAGTACTTC. It is translated as CASTEYSGTGPYEQYF.

This sequence joins TRBV23-1 and TRBJ1-1; D may be TRBD1 (5 bases). TRBV23-1 carries the ORF label, with uncertain function. With 1 base removed from V and 4 bases from J, the gap between germline ends came to 10 bases. The CDR3 is made up of 14 amino acids. In DNA, the CDR3 is TGCGCCAGCAGTCAATGGGGGGGTTGCACTGAAGCTTTCTTT. Its protein product is CASSQWGGCTEAFF.

The chain is built from TRBV4-1 and TRBJ2-7, with D possibly TRBD1 on 5 matching bases. The V gene lost 0 bases and the J gene lost 0 bases, with 6 bases spanning the gap. Germline values: CDR1 MGHRA, CDR2 YSYEKL. The CDR3 covers 14 residues. The CDR3 loop is CASSQEQASYEQYF. CDR3 nucleotide sequence: TGCGCCAGCAGCCAAGAACAGGCCTCCTACGAGCAGTACTTC.

The chain is built from TRBV7-3 and TRBJ2-3; D is possibly TRBD2 (6 bases). CDR3 size: 16 residues. Germline CDR1 and CDR2: SGHTA and FQGTGA. V lost 1 base to trimming and J lost 0 bases, with 11 bases between them. CDR3 in amino acids: CASSLMAGPSTDTQYF. The CDR3 bases are TGTGCCAGCAGCTTAATGGCGGGACCTAGCACAGATACGCAGTATTTT.

The V and J genes are TRBV7-8 and TRBJ1-1; 7 bases fit TRBD1. The CDR3 covers 20 residues. The V gene's germline CDR1 is SGHVS and CDR2 FQNEAQ. V lost 1 base, J lost 2 bases, and 19 bases stayed unmatched. In DNA form, the CDR3 reads TGTGCCAGCAGCTTAGAGTTCGGGACAGCCGAGGGGGGAATCAACACTGAAGCTTTCTTT. Translation: CASSLEFGTAEGGINTEAFF.

The chain combines TRBV7-6 with TRBJ2-7, with D hard to call. CDR3 length equals 16 residues. The germline V gene has CDR1 SGHVS and CDR2 FNYEAQ. V was pared by 6 bases and J by 2 bases, with 20 bases between. The DNA for the CDR3 is TGTGCCAGCAGTTTATTCGGTGGGCAAACCCCCTACGAGCAGTACTTC. This gives the protein CASSLFGGQTPYEQYF.

The chain joins TRBV6-5 to TRBJ1-2; possibly TRBD1 for D (5 bases). This CDR3 region has 13 residues. The germline V gene has CDR1 MNHEY and CDR2 SVGAGI. The V end was cut by 4 bases, the J end by 1 base, with 7 bases between. DNA for the CDR3: TGTGCCAGCAGTTCGGGACTTAACTATGGCTACACCTTC. As protein: CASSSGLNYGYTF.

The chain couples TRBV6-5 to TRBJ1-1; D is perhaps TRBD1 (5 bases). V gave up 2 bases and J gave up 4 bases, with 11 bases separating them. CDR1 is MNHEY, CDR2 SVGAGI, per germline. The CDR3 has 14 amino acids. CDR3 coding DNA: TGTGCCAGCAGTTACCGGGGGGGGTTCACTGAAGCTTTCTTT. This encodes CASSYRGGFTEAFF.

The V and J genes are TRBV7-2 and TRBJ1-6; tentatively, D is TRBD1 (5 bases). Germline V lookup: CDR1 SGHTA, CDR2 FQGNSA. V was pared by 5 bases and J by 7 bases, with 6 bases between. CDR3 length equals 12 residues. DNA for the CDR3: TGTGCCAGCAGCCGACAGAATTCACCCCTCCACTTT. It yields the protein CASSRQNSPLHF.

The chain recombines TRBV6-6 with TRBJ1-1; weak D call: TRBD1 (5 bases). Germline V gene sequence: CDR1 MNHNY, CDR2 SVGAGI (reference sequence). The CDR3 contains 14 residues. Trimming pared 8 bases from V and 4 bases from J, leaving 17 bases between. DNA of the CDR3: TGTGCCAGCGGTGGGGCGGCAGCTAGCACTGAAGCTTTCTTT. Protein product: CASGGAAASTEAFF.

The J gene is TRBJ2-7, the V gene TRBV6-1, with D possibly being TRBD1 (5 bases). Germline lookup yields CDR1 MNHNS and CDR2 SASEGT. V was cut by 5 bases and J by 0 bases, with 14 bases left in between. There are 15 residues in the CDR3. The CDR3 loop reads CASSKGPGFSYEQYF. CDR3 coding DNA: TGTGCCAGCAGTAAGGGGCCAGGATTCTCCTACGAGCAGTACTTC.

The chain links TRBV7-8 to TRBJ2-1; 7 nucleotides agree with TRBD2. The V segment lost 1 base and the J segment 2 bases; nucleotides outside the gene matches: 2. Germline values: CDR1 SGHVS, CDR2 FQNEAQ. The CDR3 contains 15 residues. In nucleotides, the CDR3 is TGTGCCAGCAGCTTAGGCGGGAGTGCCTACAATGAGCAGTTCTTC. Its protein product is CASSLGGSAYNEQFF.

The V and J genes are TRBV19 and TRBJ1-2; maybe TRBD1 (5 bases). Germline lookup yields CDR1 LNHDA and CDR2 SQIVND (reference sequence). The CDR3 sequence is 13 residues long. V dropped 4 bases and J dropped 4 bases, with 10 bases sitting between them. The chain's CDR3 is CASSRGGIYGYTF. The CDR3 bases are TGTGCCAGTAGTAGGGGGGGGATCTATGGCTACACCTTC.

This rearrangement joins TRBV7-2 to TRBJ2-5; TRBD2 matches 8 bases. Germline V gene data show CDR1 as SGHTA and CDR2 as FQGNSA. The V gene end was trimmed by 5 bases and the J gene end by 5 bases; junction bases not matched to a gene: 7. The CDR3 has 14 amino acids. Here the CDR3 DNA reads TGTGCCAGCAGCCCCCGGGGGGGGTTTGAGACCCAGTACTTC. Encoded protein: CASSPRGGFETQYF.

The chain carries TRBV7-2 and TRBJ2-2; D not certain. CDR3 length: 15 residues. Germline V gene sequence: CDR1 SGHTA, CDR2 FQGNSA. With 4 bases removed from V and 1 base from J, the gap between germline ends came to 10 bases. The CDR3 loop is CASSSMTLNTGELFF. CDR3 in DNA: TGTGCCAGCAGCTCTATGACACTGAACACCGGGGAGCTGTTTTTT.

The rearrangement joins TRBV5-1 to TRBJ2-1; D may be TRBD2 (6 bases). Trimming took 10 bases from V and 5 from J, leaving 22 bases between them. The CDR3 contains 15 residues. From germline, CDR1 is SGHRS and CDR2 YFSETQ. CDR3 nucleotide sequence: TGCGCCTCGAGGGAGCGGGCCGACGCAAACAATGAGCAGTTCTTC. It encodes CASRERADANNEQFF.

The chain carries TRBV11-2 and TRBJ2-3, with TRBD2 as a possible D gene (6 bases). Trimming removed 6 bases at V and 2 bases at J, with 18 bases between. Germline-derived CDR1 and CDR2 are SGHAT and FQNNGV. This CDR3 has 16 amino acids. CDR3 nucleotides: TGTGCCAGCAGTCTAACTAGCTTCCTACCCACAGATACGCAGTATTTT. As protein: CASSLTSFLPTDTQYF.

The CDR3 nucleotides read TGCGCCAGCAGCTTGCAGAACACCGGGGAGCTGTTTTTT. Protein product: CASSLQNTGELFF. This sequence joins TRBV5-1 and TRBJ2-2; no firm D call. This CDR3 comprises 13 residues. Germline V lookup: CDR1 SGHRS, CDR2 YFSETQ. V was cut by 1 base and J by 1 base, with 2 bases left in between.

The V and J genes are TRBV30 and TRBJ1-5; possibly TRBD1 for D (6 bases). The CDR3 is 16 amino acids. Trimming took off 0 bases at V and 10 bases at J, with 22 bases between the two ends. In germline, CDR1 is GTSNPN, CDR2 SVGIG (reference sequence). CDR3: CAWSVYELGTISPQHF. DNA for the CDR3: TGTGCCTGGAGTGTATACGAGCTGGGGACAATCAGCCCCCAGCATTTT.